This is a list of T cell receptor beta chains from one sample in a study of Ad26.COV2.S vaccination and SARS-CoV-2 variants. The table came from immunoSEQ multiplex PCR; TCRdb's copy has only in-frame clones and leaves some out. The sample holds roughly 700,000 clones, around 92% seen once. The specimen comprised peripheral blood, sampled in a trial of Ad26.COV2.S vaccine versus placebo. These TCRs come from a person between 18 and 65 years old who received the Ad26.COV2.S COVID-19 vaccine or a placebo. CDR3s include the opening cysteine and the closing phenylalanine or tryptophan. D genes are given only for firm matches. Clone size is given for some rows only: seen once, a few or many times, or a class if the clone is expanded.

j_call: TRBJ2-7
clone_size: once
v_call: TRBV6-4
d_call: -
cdr3_aa: CASRGPGDEQYF
cdr3_nt: TGTGCCAGCAGGGGACCTGGGGACGAGCAGTACTTC

j_call: TRBJ1-5
clone_size: -
v_call: TRBV7-9
d_call: TRBD1
cdr3_aa: CASSLGTGSNQPQHF
cdr3_nt: TGTGCCAGCAGCTTAGGGACAGGGTCTAATCAGCCCCAGCATTTT

j_call: TRBJ2-2
clone_size: -
v_call: TRBV5-4
d_call: TRBD2
cdr3_aa: CASSRLAGGQGTGELFF
cdr3_nt: TGTGCCAGCAGTAGGCTAGCGGGAGGGCAGGGCACCGGGGAGCTGTTTTTT

j_call: TRBJ2-5
clone_size: -
v_call: TRBV7-8
d_call: -
cdr3_aa: CASSLVRQETQYF
cdr3_nt: TGTGCCAGCAGCTTAGTACGACAAGAGACCCAGTACTTC

j_call: TRBJ1-4
clone_size: -
v_call: TRBV6-5
d_call: -
cdr3_aa: CASSRTNEKLFF
cdr3_nt: TGTGCCAGCAGCCGGACTAATGAAAAACTGTTTTTT

j_call: TRBJ1-1
clone_size: -
v_call: TRBV27
d_call: TRBD1
cdr3_aa: CASSLYRGRGTEAFF
cdr3_nt: TGTGCCAGCAGTCTCTACAGGGGTCGGGGTACTGAAGCTTTCTTT

j_call: TRBJ2-5
clone_size: -
v_call: TRBV5-6
d_call: TRBD1
cdr3_aa: CASSFQGAGETQYF
cdr3_nt: TGTGCCAGCAGCTTCCAGGGGGCGGGGGAGACCCAGTACTTC

j_call: TRBJ2-6
clone_size: -
v_call: TRBV18
d_call: TRBD2
cdr3_aa: CASSPTGGIGANVLTF
cdr3_nt: TGTGCCAGCTCACCAACCGGGGGGATTGGGGCCAACGTCCTGACTTTC

j_call: TRBJ1-4
clone_size: -
v_call: TRBV6-5
d_call: TRBD1
cdr3_aa: CASSKLGTATEKLFF
cdr3_nt: TGTGCCAGCAGTAAACTCGGGACAGCGACTGAAAAACTGTTTTTT

j_call: TRBJ2-7
clone_size: -
v_call: TRBV18
d_call: -
cdr3_aa: CASSPQDNPYEQYF
cdr3_nt: TGTGCCAGCTCACCTCAGGACAATCCCTACGAGCAGTACTTC

j_call: TRBJ1-1
clone_size: -
v_call: TRBV4-3
d_call: -
cdr3_aa: CASSQSQWGAVNTEAFF
cdr3_nt: TGCGCCAGCAGCCAATCCCAGTGGGGGGCTGTGAACACTGAAGCTTTCTTT

j_call: TRBJ2-5
clone_size: -
v_call: TRBV7-2
d_call: TRBD1
cdr3_aa: CASSRGQGKKETQYF
cdr3_nt: TGTGCCAGCAGCCGTGGACAGGGAAAAAAGGAGACCCAGTACTTC

j_call: TRBJ1-5
clone_size: -
v_call: TRBV5-1
d_call: TRBD1
cdr3_aa: CASSLPGQGANQPQHF
cdr3_nt: TGCGCCAGCAGCTTGCCTGGACAGGGGGCTAATCAGCCCCAGCATTTT

j_call: TRBJ2-1
clone_size: once
v_call: TRBV6-2/TRBV6-3
d_call: TRBD1
cdr3_aa: CASSLTGSSYNEQFF
cdr3_nt: TGTGCCAGCAGCTTGACAGGGAGCTCCTACAATGAGCAGTTCTTC

j_call: TRBJ2-1
clone_size: -
v_call: TRBV6-5
d_call: -
cdr3_aa: CASSFSQGYNEQFF
cdr3_nt: TGTGCCAGCAGTTTCTCTCAGGGGTACAATGAGCAGTTCTTC

j_call: TRBJ2-2
clone_size: -
v_call: TRBV7-8
d_call: -
cdr3_aa: CASSLDARTVVGELFF
cdr3_nt: TGTGCCAGCAGCTTAGATGCACGCACGGTGGTCGGGGAGCTGTTTTTT

j_call: TRBJ1-3
clone_size: -
v_call: TRBV6-5
d_call: -
cdr3_aa: CASSYSGGTDTIYF
cdr3_nt: TGTGCCAGCAGTTACTCAGGGGGAACAGACACCATATATTTT

j_call: TRBJ1-5
clone_size: few
v_call: TRBV19
d_call: -
cdr3_aa: CASSKGAQPQHF
cdr3_nt: TGTGCCAGTAGTAAAGGGGCTCAGCCCCAGCATTTT

j_call: TRBJ2-2
clone_size: -
v_call: TRBV5-4
d_call: -
cdr3_aa: CASSSSPGTGELFF
cdr3_nt: TGTGCCAGCAGCTCCTCGCCTGGGACCGGGGAGCTGTTTTTT

j_call: TRBJ2-1
clone_size: -
v_call: TRBV6-5
d_call: TRBD1
cdr3_aa: CASSFTGDNEQFF
cdr3_nt: TGTGCCAGCAGTTTCACAGGGGACAATGAGCAGTTCTTC